This TCR beta chain is drawn from a study of blood T cells in healthy people across ages. V lost 0 bases and J 11 bases, leaving 22 bases between the germline ends. CDR3 length equals 16 residues. CDR1 and CDR2 from the germline V gene are LNHNV and YYDKDF (reference sequence). A second PCR, run for roughly 7 to 12 cycles, used a sample-barcoded 5' primer plus a J-beta primer mix. TCRdb itself ran the 5' RACE reads through MiXCR, one entry per CDR3 protein. Among roughly 410,000 distinct CDR3 sequences listed, about half were seen once. The sequence derives from a man aged 60 to 75 in good health. The chain carries TRBV15 and TRBJ2-5; possible D gene TRBD2, 6 bases. The sequencing sample was made of blood. In DNA, the CDR3 is TGTGCCACCAGCAGAGATCTCCCCACTAGCCCCAATGAGCAGTACTTC. Amino acid sequence: CATSRDLPTSPNEQYF.